This is a list of T cell receptor beta chains from one sample in a study of radiotherapy plus CTLA-4 blockade in lung cancer. Repertoires were generated with immunoSEQ multiplex PCR, while TCRdb's copy carries only in-frame clones and drops some. The sample contains about 60,000 clones, approximately 83% of which appear only once. Specimen: peripheral blood, collected from a patient treated with radiotherapy plus ipilimumab. The receptors here all came from a human donor with non-small cell lung cancer who had a partial response to radiotherapy plus ipilimumab. CDR3s include the opening cysteine and the closing phenylalanine or tryptophan. A D gene is named only where the DNA matches it firmly. Size is omitted from some rows. Given values are once, few, many or a class for expanded clones.

cdr3_length j_call v_call clone_size d_call cdr3_nt cdr3_aa
14 TRBJ2-1 TRBV30 . TRBD2 TGTGCCTGGAAGGTCGTCTTAGCGGGAGGTGAGCAGTTCTTC CAWKVVLAGGEQFF
13 TRBJ1-1 TRBV30 . . TGTGCCTGGAATCCAGGGCCGAACACTGAAGCTTTCTTT CAWNPGPNTEAFF
17 TRBJ1-2 TRBV19 many TRBD1 TGTGCCAGTAGTATTGCCCTATCCGGGACAGGGAACTATGGCTACACCTTC CASSIALSGTGNYGYTF
14 TRBJ2-7 TRBV18 once TRBD1 TGTGCCAGCTCACCACCGGGACAGGGCTACGAGCAGTACTTC CASSPPGQGYEQYF
14 TRBJ2-1 TRBV10-1 . TRBD2 TGCGCCAGCAGTGAGGGATCGGGGGGCAATGAGCAGTTCTTC CASSEGSGGNEQFF
13 TRBJ2-7 TRBV30 . TRBD2 TGTGCCTGGACTCCGGGACTAAGCTACGAGCAGTACTTC CAWTPGLSYEQYF
12 TRBJ1-2 TRBV7-9 . . TGTGCCAGCAGCTTATCCCGAGGAGGCTACACCTTC CASSLSRGGYTF
13 TRBJ2-7 TRBV5-4 . . TGTGCCAGCAGCTTGGTCTCGACTGGAGAGCAGTACTTC CASSLVSTGEQYF
15 TRBJ2-1 TRBV9 once TRBD2 TGTGCCAGCAGCGTAAGGTCTAGCGGGAGCAATGAGCAGTTCTTC CASSVRSSGSNEQFF
13 TRBJ2-7 TRBV28 . . TGTGCCAGCAGCTCTCCTTCGGGTGGGGAGCAGTACTTC CASSSPSGGEQYF
18 TRBJ2-6 TRBV5-1 . . TGCGCCAGCAGCTCCGGGACAAGTGGTTCCTCTGGGGCCAACGTCCTGACTTTC CASSSGTSGSSGANVLTF
13 TRBJ2-2 TRBV10-1 . . TGCGCCAGCAAGGCAGGGTTCACCGGGGAGCTGTTTTTT CASKAGFTGELFF
17 TRBJ2-1 TRBV28 . TRBD2 TGTGCCAGCAGTCCGACTAGCGGGAGGTCCCCCTACAATGAGCAGTTCTTC CASSPTSGRSPYNEQFF
16 TRBJ2-3 TRBV19 . TRBD1 TGTGCCAGTAGTGTGGGGACAGGCCCTTTCACAGATACGCAGTATTTT CASSVGTGPFTDTQYF
12 TRBJ2-1 TRBV2 once TRBD2 TGTGCCAGCAGGACTAGCTTTAATGAGCAGTTCTTC CASRTSFNEQFF
15 TRBJ1-2 TRBV18 few . TGTGCCAGCTCACCACTTGGCGAGACCGAGGGTGGCTACACCTTC CASSPLGETEGGYTF
19 TRBJ2-7 TRBV11-2 once . TGTGCCAGCAGCTTAGCTCCCCGGGGGGCGGGAGCCGACTCCTACGAGCAGTACTTC CASSLAPRGAGADSYEQYF
11 TRBJ1-2 TRBV20-1 . . TGCAGTGCTAGAATTCGGGGGGGCTACACCTTC CSARIRGGYTF
12 TRBJ1-2 TRBV29-1 . TRBD1 TGCAGCGTTCCACGGGACAGCTATGGCTACACCTTC CSVPRDSYGYTF
17 TRBJ2-3 TRBV5-1 . TRBD1 TGCGCCAGCAGCCGGGGACAGGGGGGAGGTGGCACAGATACGCAGTATTTT CASSRGQGGGGTDTQYF
15 TRBJ2-7 TRBV9 . TRBD2 TGTGCCAGCAGCGAGGGGCCTAGCGGGACTTACGAGCAGTACTTC CASSEGPSGTYEQYF
14 TRBJ2-7 TRBV28 . . TGTGCCAGCAGTGCCCCAGGGATCTCCTACGAGCAGTACTTC CASSAPGISYEQYF
12 TRBJ1-4 TRBV6-5 . . TGTGCCAGCAGCCGACTAGGGGAAAAACTGTTTTTT CASSRLGEKLFF
16 TRBJ1-2 TRBV5-1 . . TGCGCCAGCAAATTTGATTTCAGAAACCCCTCCGTTGGCTACACCTTC CASKFDFRNPSVGYTF
17 TRBJ2-5 TRBV9 once TRBD2 TGTGCCAGCAGCATGGGACTAGCGGGAGGAGGAGGAGAGACCCAGTACTTC CASSMGLAGGGGETQYF
15 TRBJ1-2 TRBV19 . . TGTGCCAGTAGTACGTCCGGGACAAATAACTATGGCTACACCTTC CASSTSGTNNYGYTF
12 TRBJ2-7 TRBV29-1 . . TGCAGCGTTGGCCAGGGGCTCCTCGAGCAGTACTTC CSVGQGLLEQYF
14 TRBJ2-7 TRBV29-1 . . TGCAGCGTTGTTCTGGGGACACCATCCTACGAGCAGTACTTC CSVVLGTPSYEQYF
14 TRBJ1-2 TRBV5-1 . . TGCGCCAGCAGCTTGGGAGTTGACAGCTGGGGCTACACCTTC CASSLGVDSWGYTF
14 TRBJ2-5 TRBV28 . . TGTGCCAGCAGTTTAGGCGGGATGAGAGAGACCCAGTACTTC CASSLGGMRETQYF
14 TRBJ1-2 TRBV9 . . TGTGCCAGCAGCGCATTTCGGGATGGGTATGGCTACACCTTC CASSAFRDGYGYTF
14 TRBJ1-3 TRBV6-5 . . TGTGCCAGCAAGAGGAACCTCTCTGGAAACACCATATATTTT CASKRNLSGNTIYF
13 TRBJ1-3 TRBV6-1 . . TGTGCCAGCGGCAGGTCTTCTGGAAACACCATATATTTT CASGRSSGNTIYF